The clone carrying this TCR beta chain has only one observation. The sample comes from a study of blood T cells in healthy people across ages. Alongside a J-beta primer mix, a sample-barcoded 5' primer served in a second PCR lasting roughly 6 to 12 cycles. TCRdb recomputed calls from the 5' RACE reads with MiXCR, one row per CDR3 protein. The data contain hundreds of thousands of distinct CDR3 sequences, approximately 30% of them singletons. The CDR3 covers 14 residues. V dropped 11 bases and J dropped 8; count of bases not matched to a gene: 14. CDR1 is MNHNS, CDR2 SASEGT, per germline. This sequence originates from an elderly woman in good health. Sample: blood. This chain joins TRBV6-1 and TRBJ2-3; 9 nucleotides match TRBD2. The CDR3 here is CAEGRGGVGGTQYF. The CDR3 DNA reads as TGTGCCGAGGGGCGGGGGGGCGTAGGAGGTACGCAGTATTTT.